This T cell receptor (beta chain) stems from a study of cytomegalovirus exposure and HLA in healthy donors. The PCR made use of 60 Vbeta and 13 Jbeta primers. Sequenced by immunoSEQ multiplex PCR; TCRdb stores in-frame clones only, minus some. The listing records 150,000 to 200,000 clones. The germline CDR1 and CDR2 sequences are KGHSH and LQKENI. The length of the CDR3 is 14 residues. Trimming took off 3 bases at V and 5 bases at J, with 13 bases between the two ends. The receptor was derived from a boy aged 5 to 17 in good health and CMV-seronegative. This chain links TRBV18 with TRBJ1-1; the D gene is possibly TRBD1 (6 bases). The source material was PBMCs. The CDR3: CASSPGRGWTEAFF. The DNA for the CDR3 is TGTGCCAGCTCACCGGGCAGGGGTTGGACTGAAGCTTTCTTT.